The clone carrying this TCR beta chain came up many times. The CDR3 extends over 13 amino acids. Germline CDR1 SGHDT, CDR2 YYEEEE. Trimming removed 9 bases at V and 6 bases at J, with 18 bases between. This sample is part of a study of identical twins. A single record per CDR3 protein comes from TCRdb applying MiXCR to the 5' RACE reads. The sample has roughly 500,000 distinct CDR3 sequences, 22% seen once; the top ten hold roughly 0.9%. The same sample was also used in a study of T cells expressing NK-cell markers. From that second work: Each TCR beta repertoire originated in sorted T cells that were CD3+CD56+NKG2C+, CD3+CD56+NKG2C- or CD3+CD56-NKG2C+. Sequencing covered eight donors, seven HCMV-seropositive and one seronegative. Dominant NKG2C+ clonotypes made up about 1.0-8% of CD8+ T cells in roughly 6 donors.

The receptor was isolated from a young woman in good health. The specimen was CD4+ T cells sorted from blood. The chain carries TRBV5-6 and TRBJ1-1, with D possibly being TRBD1 (5 bases). The CDR3 spells CATIGRGRSEAFF. The CDR3 DNA sequence: TGTGCCACCATTGGAAGGGGACGCTCTGAAGCTTTCTTT.